Shown below are 30 T cell receptor beta chains from a single sample sequenced in a study of cytomegalovirus exposure and HLA in healthy donors. PCR employed 60 Vbeta and 13 Jbeta primers. Data came from immunoSEQ multiplex PCR; TCRdb stores just in-frame clones and leaves some out. The top ten clones hold about 4.4% of a sample with about 190,000 clones, less than 85% of them seen once. Specimen: PBMCs. The receptors were sampled from a man between 25 and 39 years old in good health and CMV-seropositive.

The CDR3 nucleotides read TGTGCCAGCAAGCAGACCCCCGGGGCTAATGAAAAACTGTTTTTT. Residues: CASKQTPGANEKLFF. The V call is TRBV2, the J call TRBJ1-4; D unresolved. CDR1 is SNHLY and CDR2 is FYNNEI in the germline V gene. V was shortened by 7 bases and J by 3 bases, with 15 bases between the two germline ends. This CDR3 has 15 residues.

The V gene is TRBV30, the J gene TRBJ1-6; 9 nucleotides agree with TRBD1. V shed 2 bases, J shed 10 bases, and the junction held 6 bases outside the gene matches. Looked up from germline, CDR1 is GTSNPN and CDR2 is SVGIG (reference sequence). This CDR3 is built from 14 residues. The CDR3 loop reads CAWSRTGAVSPLHF. The CDR3 nucleotides are TGTGCCTGGAGTCGGACAGGGGCGGTCTCACCCCTCCACTTT.

This chain connects TRBV10-3 to TRBJ1-2; D may be TRBD1 (5 bases). This CDR3 has 14 residues. Trimming left V 0 bases short and J 8 bases short, with 13 bases between. CDR1 and CDR2 from the germline V gene are ENHRY and SYGVKD. The DNA of the CDR3 is TGTGCCATCAGTGAGTCAGTCCAGGGAGGCGGCTACACCTTC. The encoded protein is CAISESVQGGGYTF.

This clone was picked up a small number of times. The chain has TRBV6-5 and TRBJ2-5, with D maybe TRBD2 (5 bases). The last part of the DNA fits TRBJ2-7 better; the J call may be wrong. From germline, CDR1 is MNHEY and CDR2 SVGAGI. The CDR3 is made up of 14 amino acids. CDR3 in amino acids: CASTPNGGFHEQYF. The DNA of the CDR3 is TGTGCCAGCACTCCCAACGGAGGATTCCACGAGCAGTACTTC.

The J gene is TRBJ2-1, the V gene TRBV11-3; the D is unclear. Germline V gene sequence: CDR1 SGHNT, CDR2 YENEEA. Trimming stripped 5 bases from V and 10 bases from J, with 15 bases between. This CDR3 spans 13 amino acids. The CDR3 reads CASSQTPAAEQFF. In DNA, the CDR3 is TGTGCCAGCAGCCAAACCCCCGCGGCGGAGCAGTTCTTC.

The chain recombines TRBV7-6 with TRBJ2-1, with D possibly matching TRBD1 (6 bases). Germline assignment: CDR1 SGHVS and CDR2 FNYEAQ. V was shortened by 5 bases and J by 3 bases, with 14 bases between the two germline ends. The length of the CDR3 is 15 residues. CDR3 sequence (DNA): TGTGCCAGCAGCCGCAGGGGAAGTAACTACAATGAGCAGTTCTTC. Encoded protein: CASSRRGSNYNEQFF. Combining the CDR3 with reference TRBV7-6 and TRBJ2-1 gives the whole variable domain GAGVSQSPRYKVTKRGQDVALRCDPISGHVSLYWYRQALGQGPEFLTYFNYEAQQDKSGLPNDRFSAERPEGSISTLTIQRTEQRDSAMYRCASSRRGSNYNEQFFGPGTRLTVL.

This sequence joins TRBV9 and TRBJ1-2; TRBD1 is a possible D gene (5 bases). V dropped 0 bases and J dropped 3 bases, with 12 bases sitting between them. Germline-derived CDR1 and CDR2 are SGDLS and YYNGEE. The CDR3 has 15 amino acids. CDR3 nucleotides: TGTGCCAGCAGCGTAGGGCAAGGCAGGGACTATGGCTACACCTTC. Amino acids: CASSVGQGRDYGYTF.

This chain connects TRBV27 to TRBJ2-3; TRBD2 aligns across 12 bases. Germline lookup yields CDR1 MNHEY and CDR2 SMNVEV (reference sequence). V was pared by 5 bases and J by 7 bases, with 13 bases of the junction left unmatched. The CDR3 runs 17 residues. The CDR3 protein is CASSVGTSGPSFYTQYF. The CDR3 bases are TGTGCCAGCAGTGTAGGGACTAGCGGGCCCTCCTTCTATACGCAGTATTTT.

Comments on this clone: One end of the junction varies from germline; a read error may be responsible. The chain joins TRBV5-6 to TRBJ2-5, with 8 bases that match TRBD2. Germline V CDR1 and CDR2: SGHDT, YYEEEE. The length of the CDR3 is 17 residues. The CDR3 nucleotides read TGTGCCAACAGCTCCCCCCAGCGGGGGACTCAACGGGAGACCCAGTACTTC. Protein sequence: CANSSPQRGTQRETQYF. The whole variable domain, remainder taken from reference TRBV5-6 and TRBJ2-5, is DAGVTQSPTHLIKTRGQQVTLRCSPKSGHDTVSWYQQALGQGPQFIFQYYEEEERQRGNFPDRFSGHQFPNYSSELNVNALLLGDSALYLCANSSPQRGTQRETQYFGPGTRLLVL.

The chain employs TRBV11-2 and TRBJ2-4, with D perhaps matching TRBD1 (5 bases). CDR3 length: 17 amino acids. The V gene's germline CDR1 is SGHAT and CDR2 FQNNGV. The germline V and J ends were trimmed by 5 bases and 7 bases, with 24 bases remaining between them. DNA of the CDR3: TGTGCCAGCAGCAAAGGGGTTATGTCGGACAATCGGAACATTCAGTACTTC. Protein product: CASSKGVMSDNRNIQYF.

This clone was detected only once. The chain carries TRBV29-1 and TRBJ1-2; 7 nucleotides align to TRBD1. The CDR3 runs to 13 residues. Germline values: CDR1 SQVTM, CDR2 ANQGSEA. V lost 5 bases and J lost 3; bases outside the gene matches: 6. The CDR3 bases are TGCAGCGTTCCCCGGGACAGCTACTATGGCTACACCTTC. Its protein product is CSVPRDSYYGYTF.

This chain's CDR3 is CASSYLRQVGTGELFF. Written as DNA, the CDR3 is TGTGCCAGCAGTTACTTAAGACAGGTAGGCACCGGGGAGCTGTTTTTT. The V and J genes are TRBV6-5 and TRBJ2-2, with D possibly matching TRBD1 (6 bases). The CDR3 runs 16 residues. Germline CDR1 reads MNHEY; CDR2 reads SVGAGI. Trimming left V 1 base short and J 4 bases short, with 13 bases between.

This clone has a handful of counts. The chain is built from TRBV2 and TRBJ1-1; D is undetermined. This CDR3 has 15 residues. Per the germline V gene, CDR1 is SNHLY and CDR2 is FYNNEI. Trimming pared 4 bases from V and 1 base from J, leaving 13 bases between. The CDR3 coding sequence is TGTGCCAGCAGTGTTCTGGGCCCTGGGAACACTGAAGCTTTCTTT. This sequence encodes CASSVLGPGNTEAFF.

V is TRBV4-2 and J is TRBJ1-5, with TRBD1 as a possible D gene (6 bases). The germline gives CDR1 LGHNA, CDR2 YNFKEQ. The V end was cut by 3 bases, the J end by 3 bases, with 12 bases between. This CDR3 contains 15 residues. The CDR3 is CASSQSMGANQPQHF. The CDR3 DNA reads as TGTGCCAGCAGCCAGAGCATGGGGGCCAATCAGCCCCAGCATTTT.

This chain joins TRBV5-3 and TRBJ1-5; no clear D gene. TRBV5-3 is given ORF status, its function remaining uncertain. V was cut by 2 bases and J by 8 bases, with 11 bases left in between. The length of the CDR3 is 13 residues. The DNA for the CDR3 is TGTGCCAGAAGCTTACTAAAGGGAGAGCCCCAGCATTTT. Its translation is CARSLLKGEPQHF.

This clone was counted a single time. The V and J genes are TRBV28 and TRBJ2-3; 8 positions agree with TRBD2. Germline loops: CDR1 MDHEN, CDR2 SYDVKM. This CDR3 region has 15 residues. V shed 2 bases and J 4 bases; nucleotides not matched to a gene: 5. The CDR3 spells CASSLSGSRADTQYF. The CDR3 DNA reads as TGTGCCAGCAGTTTAAGCGGGAGCCGGGCAGATACGCAGTATTTT.

The J gene is TRBJ2-7, the V gene TRBV6-5, with TRBD1 identical over 8 bases. CDR1 and CDR2 (germline): MNHEY, SVGAGI. Losses at the gene ends were 6 bases for V and 6 bases for J; bases not matched to a gene: 7. This CDR3 has 13 amino acids. Written as DNA, the CDR3 is TGTGCCAGCAGCCTGGCGGACAGGGCCGAGCAGTACTTC. Protein: CASSLADRAEQYF.

The rearrangement uses TRBV6-4 and TRBJ2-1; weak D call: TRBD1 (6 bases). From germline, CDR1 is MRHNA and CDR2 SNTAGT. The V end was cut by 3 bases, the J end by 2 bases, with 11 bases between. The CDR3 runs 15 residues. CDR3 DNA: TGTGCCAGCAGTGATCAGGGGAGCCCCTACAATGAGCAGTTCTTC. It is translated as CASSDQGSPYNEQFF.

The chain employs TRBV6-5 and TRBJ2-7, with D possibly matching TRBD2 (6 bases). Deletions cut 0 bases from V and 3 bases from J, with 15 bases between. The CDR3 has 16 residues. Germline V CDR1 and CDR2: MNHEY, SVGAGI. Here the CDR3 DNA reads TGTGCCAGCAGTTACTCGATGGGCGGGGTCAACTACGAGCAGTACTTC. This translates into CASSYSMGGVNYEQYF.

The V and J genes are TRBV11-2 and TRBJ2-2, with 8 bases fitting TRBD2. V was pared by 5 bases and J by 2 bases, with 4 bases of the junction left unmatched. This CDR3 has 15 residues. Germline CDR1 is SGHAT and CDR2 is FQNNGV. CDR3: CASSTGGANTGELFF. CDR3 bases: TGTGCCAGCAGCACGGGGGGGGCAAACACCGGGGAGCTGTTTTTT.

This chain uses TRBV10-2 with TRBJ2-1; the match to TRBD2 covers 7 bases. The trim removed 4 bases at V and 8 bases at J, leaving 17 bases unmatched. The CDR3 totals 17 residues. Germline values: CDR1 WSHSY, CDR2 SAAADI. CDR3 nucleotide sequence: TGCGCCAGCAGTGCAGAGCACGGGACTAAAGGGGATGATGAGCAGTTCTTC. Encoded protein: CASSAEHGTKGDDEQFF.

The rearrangement uses TRBV4-2 and TRBJ2-1; TRBD2 might be the D (5 bases). Germline V gene sequence: CDR1 LGHNA, CDR2 YNFKEQ. Trimming left V 10 bases short and J 9 bases short, with 13 bases between. This CDR3 has 11 residues. For the CDR3, the DNA is TGTGCCACTAGCTCGGGCGGTGAGCAGTTCTTC. Its protein product is CATSSGGEQFF.

The chain has TRBV5-1 and TRBJ2-1; 8 bases align to TRBD2. The V gene's germline CDR1 is SGHRS and CDR2 YFSETQ. The J segment lost 2 bases and the V segment lost 0 bases, leaving 4 bases of the junction unmatched. This CDR3 has 16 residues. This CDR3 is CASSLAGGGAYNEQFF. Written as DNA, the CDR3 is TGCGCCAGCAGCTTGGCCGGGGGGGGCGCCTACAATGAGCAGTTCTTC.

The rearrangement uses TRBV27 and TRBJ2-1, with a weak D call TRBD2 (6 bases). The V gene lost 2 bases and the J gene lost 10 bases, with 12 bases spanning the gap. Germline CDR1 reads MNHEY; CDR2 reads SMNVEV (reference sequence). CDR3 size: 13 residues. The CDR3 loop reads CASSLDLAREQFF. CDR3 bases: TGTGCCAGCAGTTTAGATCTAGCGCGGGAGCAGTTCTTC.

The J gene is TRBJ1-1, the V gene TRBV12-1; the table assigns TRBD1, which was not confirmed against the DNA. TRBV12-1 is flagged as a pseudogene. This CDR3 spans 16 amino acids. CDR3 residues: CASSIDRGRPRTEAFF. The CDR3 DNA is TGTGCCAGCAGCATTGACAGGGGGCGCCCCAGAACTGAAGCTTTCTTT.

J is TRBJ2-3 and V is TRBV6-5; 7 nucleotides line up with TRBD2. V trimming: 2 bases; J trimming: 1 base; junction bases outside the gene matches: 0. This CDR3 comprises 14 residues. Germline-derived CDR1 and CDR2 are MNHEY and SVGAGI. CDR3 amino acids: CASSYGGGTDTQYF. The CDR3 nucleotides are TGTGCCAGCAGTTACGGGGGGGGCACAGATACGCAGTATTTT.

CDR3 amino acids: CASSSDKYHNEQFF. For the CDR3, the DNA is TGTGCCAGCAGCTCTGACAAGTACCACAATGAGCAGTTCTTC. The V call is TRBV7-2, the J call TRBJ2-1; D is ambiguous. CDR3 size: 14 residues. Germline V gene lookup returns CDR1 SGHTA and CDR2 FQGNSA. V lost 4 bases and J 5 bases, leaving 12 bases between the germline ends.

This clone has only one observation. The chain carries TRBV10-3 and TRBJ2-2; 9 bases are a match to TRBD2. The CDR3 totals 14 residues. V lost 4 bases, J lost 7 bases, and 4 bases stayed unmatched. Germline values: CDR1 ENHRY, CDR2 SYGVKD. The CDR3 region is CAISAGTSIGELFF. DNA of the CDR3: TGTGCCATCAGTGCCGGGACTAGCATCGGGGAGCTGTTTTTT.

This clone was recorded only once. V usage is TRBV5-1 and J usage is TRBJ1-6; D remains unclear. Trimming stripped 4 bases from V and 5 bases from J, with 16 bases between. CDR3 length equals 16 residues. The germline V gene encodes CDR1 SGHRS and CDR2 YFSETQ. DNA for the CDR3: TGCGCCAGCAGCCCGACTTTGACGCCTGATAATTCACCCCTCCACTTT. Protein sequence: CASSPTLTPDNSPLHF.

The chain couples TRBV5-1 to TRBJ2-1, with no clear D. The V end lost 5 bases, the J end lost 7 bases, and 13 bases lay between the germline ends. The germline gives CDR1 SGHRS, CDR2 YFSETQ. This CDR3 has 13 amino acids. In nucleotides, the CDR3 is TGCGCCAGCAGGGTAGAAAGAGTAAATGAGCAGTTCTTC. Residues: CASRVERVNEQFF.